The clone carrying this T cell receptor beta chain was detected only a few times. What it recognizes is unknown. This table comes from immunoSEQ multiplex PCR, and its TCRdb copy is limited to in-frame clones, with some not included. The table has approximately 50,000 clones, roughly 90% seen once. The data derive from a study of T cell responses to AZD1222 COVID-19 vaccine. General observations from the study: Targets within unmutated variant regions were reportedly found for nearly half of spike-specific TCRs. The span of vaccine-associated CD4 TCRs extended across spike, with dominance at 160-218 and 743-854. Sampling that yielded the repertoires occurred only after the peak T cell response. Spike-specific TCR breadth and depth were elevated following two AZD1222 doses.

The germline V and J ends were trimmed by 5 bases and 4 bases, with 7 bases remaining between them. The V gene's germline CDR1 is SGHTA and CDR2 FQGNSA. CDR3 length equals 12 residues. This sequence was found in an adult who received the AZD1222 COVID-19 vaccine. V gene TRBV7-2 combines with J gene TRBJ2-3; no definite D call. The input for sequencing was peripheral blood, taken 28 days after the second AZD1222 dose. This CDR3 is CASSPTADTQYF. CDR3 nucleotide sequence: TGTGCCAGCAGCCCCACCGCAGATACGCAGTATTTT. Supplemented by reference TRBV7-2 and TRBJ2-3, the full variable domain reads GAGVSQSPSNKVTEKGKDVELRCDPISGHTALYWYRQSLGQGLEFLIYFQGNSAPDKSGLPSDRFSAERTGGSVSTLTIQRTQQEDSAVYLCASSPTADTQYFGPGTRLTVL.